This T cell receptor (beta chain) is drawn from a study of beta chain features in type 1 diabetes. A sort by CD45RO/CCR7/CD25/CD127/CD95/CD27 yielded CD4+ naive, central memory, regulatory and stem cell-like memory cells. All of the isolated RNA was reverse transcribed, so expressed TCRB transcripts were sequenced. TCRdb's copy holds only in-frame clones and misses some; the assay was immunoSEQ multiplex PCR. The repertoire holds more than 30,000 clones, with roughly 67% as singletons. With regard to this clone: Antigen: not known.

Study conclusions and caveats: There was no resolution here of whether HLA type influences TCRB rearrangement.

V was clipped by 6 bases and J by 0 bases; unmatched bases: 6. Germline CDR1 and CDR2: SNHLY and FYNNEI. CDR3 size: 15 residues. The specimen sequenced was Tregs from blood. The chain carries TRBV2 and TRBJ2-3, with 7 bases that match TRBD2. The receptor comes from a woman aged 30 to 39 in good health. The CDR3: CASRLERESTDTQYF. CDR3 sequence (DNA): TGTGCCAGCAGATTAGAGCGGGAAAGCACAGATACGCAGTATTTT.